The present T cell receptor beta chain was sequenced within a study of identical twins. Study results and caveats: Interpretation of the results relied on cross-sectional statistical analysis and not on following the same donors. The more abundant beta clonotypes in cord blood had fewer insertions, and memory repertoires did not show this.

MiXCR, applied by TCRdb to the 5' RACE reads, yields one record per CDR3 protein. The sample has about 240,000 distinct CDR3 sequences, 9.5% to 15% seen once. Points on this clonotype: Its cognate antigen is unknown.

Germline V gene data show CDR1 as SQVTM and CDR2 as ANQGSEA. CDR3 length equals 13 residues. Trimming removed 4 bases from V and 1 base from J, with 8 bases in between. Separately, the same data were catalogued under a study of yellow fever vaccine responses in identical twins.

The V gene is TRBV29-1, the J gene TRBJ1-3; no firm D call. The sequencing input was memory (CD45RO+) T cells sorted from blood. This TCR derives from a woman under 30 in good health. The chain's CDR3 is CSVVFGSGNTIYF. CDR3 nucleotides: TGCAGCGTTGTTTTCGGGTCTGGAAACACCATATATTTT.